A selection of T cell receptor beta chains follows, all from one sample in a study of identical twins. TCRdb used MiXCR to reprocess the 5' RACE reads, holding one entry per CDR3 protein. The table lists under 450,000 distinct CDR3 sequences, 15% to 20% of them singletons, with 9.5% to 15% in the top ten. What was sequenced was naive T cells sorted from blood. The receptors here all came from a middle-aged man in good health. Both conserved end residues are part of each CDR3. Each record gives: J gene, clone size, CDR3 length, V gene, CDR3 protein. Part of the rows lack a size; the others show once, few, many or a class for expanded clones.

J gene: TRBJ2-5; clone size: .; CDR3 length: 16; V gene: TRBV6-5; CDR3 protein: CASSYSPSDPTETQYF
J gene: TRBJ2-7; clone size: .; CDR3 length: 16; V gene: TRBV3-1; CDR3 protein: CASSQGGGRNLYEQYF
J gene: TRBJ2-7; clone size: .; CDR3 length: 14; V gene: TRBV5-5; CDR3 protein: CASSFQGRPGEQYF
J gene: TRBJ2-7; clone size: .; CDR3 length: 15; V gene: TRBV28; CDR3 protein: CASSPTDPPTYEQYF
J gene: TRBJ2-3; clone size: .; CDR3 length: 15; V gene: TRBV3-1; CDR3 protein: CASSQVGVSTDTQYF
J gene: TRBJ1-2; clone size: few; CDR3 length: 13; V gene: TRBV12-3/TRBV12-4; CDR3 protein: CASSPRGSYGYTF
J gene: TRBJ2-6; clone size: few; CDR3 length: 24; V gene: TRBV2; CDR3 protein: CASMKMSGSSRLFTSKAGANVLTF
J gene: TRBJ2-7; clone size: few; CDR3 length: 14; V gene: TRBV20-1; CDR3 protein: CSARDSGSSYEQYF
J gene: TRBJ2-5; clone size: few; CDR3 length: 16; V gene: TRBV20-1; CDR3 protein: CSARAARAEYQETQYF
J gene: TRBJ2-7; clone size: few; CDR3 length: 15; V gene: TRBV4-3; CDR3 protein: CASSQGAMRWHEQYF
J gene: TRBJ2-5; clone size: few; CDR3 length: 13; V gene: TRBV6-1; CDR3 protein: CASSELQQETQYF
J gene: TRBJ1-2; clone size: many; CDR3 length: 17; V gene: TRBV10-3; CDR3 protein: CAISEWPGGGPNYGYTF
J gene: TRBJ1-1; clone size: .; CDR3 length: 15; V gene: TRBV12-3/TRBV12-4; CDR3 protein: CASSYPVRGLTEAFF
J gene: TRBJ2-7; clone size: .; CDR3 length: 15; V gene: TRBV20-1; CDR3 protein: CSARDHLQGNYEQYF
J gene: TRBJ2-2; clone size: .; CDR3 length: 14; V gene: TRBV20-1; CDR3 protein: CSARLAVGTGELFF